This T cell receptor beta chain was captured in a study of cytomegalovirus exposure and HLA in healthy donors. Losses at the gene ends were 6 bases for V and 3 bases for J; bases not matched to a gene: 4. The CDR3 extends over 14 amino acids. Germline CDR1 is SGHTS and CDR2 is YDEGEE. Regarding the study as a whole: Rarity marked most TCR sequences, yet some public TCRs occurred in many donors. HLA alleles were associated with 15,000 to 20,000 TCR beta sequences in a later analysis at 0.05 false discovery rate. Data from an earlier analysis indicated that most TCR beta V segments were productive either about 87% or about 30% of the time.

The PCR had 60 Vbeta and 13 Jbeta primers. TCRdb's table, derived via immunoSEQ multiplex PCR, lists solely in-frame clones and lacks some. The table records 95,000 to 110,000 clones, 74% of them present only once. Healthy bone marrow donors made up the donor group. Remarks on this clone: The target antigen is unknown.

The TCR sequence derives from a woman aged 40 to 55 in good health and CMV-seropositive. The gene calls are TRBV5-8 and TRBJ2-2, with 8 bases aligning to TRBD1. The sample was PBMCs. CDR3: CASTRDRHTGELFF. As DNA, the CDR3 is TGTGCCAGCACCCGGGACAGGCACACCGGGGAGCTGTTTTTT.